A single TCR beta chain is shown here with its context. These data belong to a study of T cells expressing NK-cell markers. Each CDR3 protein gets one entry in TCRdb, which reprocessed the 5' RACE reads and gives no DNA. Here the sample table reports roughly 350,000 distinct CDR3 sequences. The CDR3 consists of 13 residues. Germline V gene lookup returns CDR1 SGHVS and CDR2 FNYEAQ. The rearrangement links TRBV7-6 to TRBJ1-1. The TCR originated in a man aged 18-75 years in good health. Sequenced input: blood T cells: a sorted CD56 or NKG2C T cell subset, CD4+ or CD8+ T cells, or bulk PBMC T cells (not recorded which). CDR3 in amino acids: CASSLTFSAEAFF.